This TCR beta chain was recorded in a study of blood T cell repertoires in COVID-19. Study-wide context: Samples of COVID-19 (acute and convalescent) were obtained from the United States, Italy and Spain. In each case, the material was cDNA or gDNA derived from T cells, B-cell-depleted T cells, or PBMCs.

Source study methods: Reference gene primer amplification in the assay estimated nucleated cell counts. The protocol was immunoSEQ multiplex PCR, while the TCRdb copy is restricted to in-frame clones and leaves out a portion. For V, J and clone size, that table is used; D and trimming come from the DNA. This sample has some 120,000 clones, with over 75% found just once. Trimming at V came to 8 bases and at J to 7 bases, leaving 0 bases not matched to a gene. Germline V gene data show CDR1 as MDHEN and CDR2 as SYDVKM. The CDR3 is 13 amino acids. The source of this sequence is a woman aged 55-75 years with acute or convalescent COVID-19. Material for sequencing was peripheral blood. The rearrangement uses TRBV28 and TRBJ2-1, with 15 bases that match TRBD2. As DNA, the CDR3 is TGTGCCAGCGGACTAGCGGGGGGGAATGAGCAGTTCTTC. Its protein is CASGLAGGNEQFF.